The TCR beta chain under discussion was sequenced for a study of CD8 T cells in ankylosing spondylitis. This clonotype was seen at least ten times. The V segment lost 4 bases and the J segment 5 bases; nucleotides outside the gene matches: 11. Germline loops: CDR1 KGHDR, CDR2 SFDVKD. The CDR3 consists of 17 residues. TCRdb reanalysed the 5' RACE reads using MiXCR and keeps one entry per CDR3 protein. The sample lists 200,000 to 250,000 distinct CDR3 sequences, about 10% seen once, with 20% to 25% in the top ten. This receptor was taken from a male donor with ankylosing spondylitis or in good health (not recorded which). V gene TRBV24-1 combines with J gene TRBJ2-1; 9 nucleotides line up with TRBD2. Sample: blood, either unsorted or a sorted T cell fraction (not recorded which). The CDR3 DNA reads as TGTGCCACCAGTGAAGTCAAGCGGGGGGCGGGAGACAATGAGCAGTTCTTC. Translating gives CATSEVKRGAGDNEQFF.